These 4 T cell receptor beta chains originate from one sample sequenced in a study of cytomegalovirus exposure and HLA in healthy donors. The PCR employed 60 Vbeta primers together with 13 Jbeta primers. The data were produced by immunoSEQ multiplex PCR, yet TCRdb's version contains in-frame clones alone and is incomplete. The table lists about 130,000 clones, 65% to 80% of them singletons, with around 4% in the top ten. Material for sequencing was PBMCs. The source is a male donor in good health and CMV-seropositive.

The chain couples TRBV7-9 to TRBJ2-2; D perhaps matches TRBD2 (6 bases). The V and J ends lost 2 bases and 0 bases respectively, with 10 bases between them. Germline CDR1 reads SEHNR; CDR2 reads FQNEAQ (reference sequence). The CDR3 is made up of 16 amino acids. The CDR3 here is CASSLSGQSNTGELFF. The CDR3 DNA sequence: TGTGCCAGCAGCTTAAGCGGGCAGTCGAACACCGGGGAGCTGTTTTTT. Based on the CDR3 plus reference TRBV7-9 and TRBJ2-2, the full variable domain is DTGVSQNPRHKITKRGQNVTFRCDPISEHNRLYWYRQTLGQGPEFLTYFQNEAQLEKSRLLSDRFSAERPKGSFSTLEIQRTEQGDSAMYLCASSLSGQSNTGELFFGEGSRLTVL.

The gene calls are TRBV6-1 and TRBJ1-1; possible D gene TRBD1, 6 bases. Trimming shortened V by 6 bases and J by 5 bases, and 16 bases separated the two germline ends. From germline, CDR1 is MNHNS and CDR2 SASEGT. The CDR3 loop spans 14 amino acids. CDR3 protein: CASSLPGTSTEAFF. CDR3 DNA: TGTGCCAGCAGCCTTCCCGGGACAAGTACTGAAGCTTTCTTT.

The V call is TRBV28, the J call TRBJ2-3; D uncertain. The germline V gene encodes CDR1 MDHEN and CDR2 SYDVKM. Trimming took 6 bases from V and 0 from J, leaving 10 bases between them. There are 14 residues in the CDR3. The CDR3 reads CASRGVLSTDTQYF. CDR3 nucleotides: TGTGCCAGCAGGGGCGTTTTGAGCACAGATACGCAGTATTTT.

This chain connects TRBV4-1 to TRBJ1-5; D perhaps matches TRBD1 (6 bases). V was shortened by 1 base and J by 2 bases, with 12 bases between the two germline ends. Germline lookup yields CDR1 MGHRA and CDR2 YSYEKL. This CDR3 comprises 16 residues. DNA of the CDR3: TGCGCCAGCAGCCAAGCGGACAGCCTACGCAATCAGCCCCAGCATTTT. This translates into CASSQADSLRNQPQHF.